This section outlines one T cell receptor (beta chain) sequence together with its context. Its target is not known. The data were obtained in a study of blood T cells in healthy people across ages. Germline CDR1 SGDLS, CDR2 YYNGEE. This CDR3 is 16 amino acids long. The germline V and J ends were trimmed by 0 bases and 4 bases, with 16 bases remaining between them. With a J-beta primer mix and a sample-barcoded 5' primer, a second PCR ran about 6 to 11 cycles. From the 5' RACE reads, TCRdb called clonotypes with MiXCR, one entry per CDR3 protein. The sample contains 800,000 to 1,300,000 distinct CDR3 sequences, under 30% of which appear only once. The study's findings and limits: When set beside aged donors, long-lived donors presented more naive CD4+ cells and higher diversity.

The same data also contributed to another study, on T cells of mothers and their children.

Sequenced material: blood. The chain joins TRBV9 to TRBJ1-2; D might be TRBD1 (6 bases). The TCR sequence derives from a girl aged 2-10 years in good health. CDR3 sequence (DNA): TGTGCCAGCAGCGTAGATATGACAGGATCCCCCTATGGCTACACCTTC. Protein product: CASSVDMTGSPYGYTF.